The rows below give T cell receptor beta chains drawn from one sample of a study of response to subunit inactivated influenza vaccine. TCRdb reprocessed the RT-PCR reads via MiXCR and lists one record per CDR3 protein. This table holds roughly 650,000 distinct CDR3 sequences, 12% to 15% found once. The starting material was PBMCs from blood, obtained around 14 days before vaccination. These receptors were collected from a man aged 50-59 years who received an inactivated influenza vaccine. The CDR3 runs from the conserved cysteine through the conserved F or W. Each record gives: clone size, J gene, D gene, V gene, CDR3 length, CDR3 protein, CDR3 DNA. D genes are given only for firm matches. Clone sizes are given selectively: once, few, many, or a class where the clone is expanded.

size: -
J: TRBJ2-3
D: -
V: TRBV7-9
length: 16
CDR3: CASSFWAGFNTDTQYF
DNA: TGTGCCAGCAGTTTTTGGGCGGGTTTTAATACAGATACGCAGTATTTT

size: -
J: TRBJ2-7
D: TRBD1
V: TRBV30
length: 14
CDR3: CAWNIEGATYEQYF
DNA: TGTGCCTGGAATATTGAGGGGGCCACCTACGAGCAGTACTTC

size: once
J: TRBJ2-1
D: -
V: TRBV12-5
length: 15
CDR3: CASGLGGGSYNEQFF
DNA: TGTGCTAGTGGTCTGGGTGGAGGGTCCTACAATGAGCAGTTCTTC

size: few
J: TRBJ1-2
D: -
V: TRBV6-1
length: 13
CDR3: CASKEGSNYGYTF
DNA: TGTGCCAGCAAAGAGGGATCTAACTATGGCTACACCTTC

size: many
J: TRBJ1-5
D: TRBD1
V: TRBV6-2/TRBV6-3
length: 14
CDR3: CASSSTGVNQPQHF
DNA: TGTGCCAGCAGTTCGACAGGGGTCAATCAGCCCCAGCATTTT

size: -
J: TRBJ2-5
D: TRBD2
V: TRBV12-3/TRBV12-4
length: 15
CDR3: CASRSIAGGRETQYF
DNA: TGTGCCAGCAGATCTATAGCGGGAGGGAGGGAGACCCAGTACTTC

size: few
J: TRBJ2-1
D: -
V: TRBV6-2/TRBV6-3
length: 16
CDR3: CASSYSGGADSREQFF
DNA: TGTGCCAGCAGTTACTCGGGCGGAGCGGATTCTCGGGAGCAGTTCTTC

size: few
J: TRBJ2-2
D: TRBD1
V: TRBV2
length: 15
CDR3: CASSVDRGAPGELFF
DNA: TGTGCCAGCAGCGTAGACAGGGGCGCTCCCGGGGAGCTGTTTTTT

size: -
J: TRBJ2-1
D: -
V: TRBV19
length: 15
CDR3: CASSMWVAEQKGQFF
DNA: TGTGCCAGTAGTATGTGGGTAGCGGAGCAGAAAGGGCAGTTCTTC

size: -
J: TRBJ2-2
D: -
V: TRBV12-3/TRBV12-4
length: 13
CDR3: CASRGIVAGELFF
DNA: TGTGCCAGCAGGGGAATAGTGGCCGGGGAGCTGTTTTTT

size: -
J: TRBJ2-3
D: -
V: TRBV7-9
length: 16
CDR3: CASSPTGRTSTDTQYF
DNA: TGTGCCAGCAGCCCCACGGGACGGACCAGCACAGATACGCAGTATTTT

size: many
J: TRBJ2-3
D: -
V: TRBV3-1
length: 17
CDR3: CASSYTRLAEALDTQYF
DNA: TGTGCCAGCAGCTATACAAGATTAGCGGAGGCCTTGGATACGCAGTATTTT

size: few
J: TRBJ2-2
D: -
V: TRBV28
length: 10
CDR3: CASRWGELFF
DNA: TGTGCCAGCCGTTGGGGGGAGCTGTTTTTT

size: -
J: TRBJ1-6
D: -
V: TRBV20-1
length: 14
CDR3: CSAHLGRVNSPLHF
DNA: TGCAGTGCCCATCTCGGCAGGGTGAATTCACCCCTCCACTTT

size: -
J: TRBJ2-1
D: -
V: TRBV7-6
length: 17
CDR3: CASSSRMGGYTYNEQFF
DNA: TGTGCCAGCAGCTCTCGGATGGGGGGTTATACCTACAATGAGCAGTTCTTC

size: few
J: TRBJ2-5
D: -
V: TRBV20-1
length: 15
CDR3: CSARDPGRTGETQYF
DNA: TGCAGTGCTAGAGATCCTGGGAGGACCGGAGAGACCCAGTACTTC

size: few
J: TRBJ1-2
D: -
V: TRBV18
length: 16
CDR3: CASSPITRTESYGYTF
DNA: TGTGCCAGCTCACCAATAACAAGGACGGAGAGCTATGGCTACACCTTC

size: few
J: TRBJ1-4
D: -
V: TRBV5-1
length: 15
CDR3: CASSLLGPANEKLFF
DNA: TGCGCCAGCAGCTTGCTAGGGCCAGCTAATGAAAAACTGTTTTTT

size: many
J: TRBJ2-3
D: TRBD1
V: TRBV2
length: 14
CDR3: CASSTDRATDTQYF
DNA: TGTGCCAGCAGCACCGACAGGGCTACAGATACGCAGTATTTT

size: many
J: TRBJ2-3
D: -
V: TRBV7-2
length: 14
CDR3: CASSQGGSSDTQYF
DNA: TGTGCCAGCAGCCAAGGGGGTTCTTCAGATACGCAGTATTTT

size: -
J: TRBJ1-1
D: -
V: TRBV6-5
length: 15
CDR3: CASSYGNGGETEAFF
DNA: TGTGCCAGCAGTTACGGGAATGGGGGGGAAACTGAAGCTTTCTTT

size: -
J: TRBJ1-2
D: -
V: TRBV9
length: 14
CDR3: CASSVADTLYGYTF
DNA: TGTGCCAGCAGCGTAGCTGACACCCTCTATGGCTACACCTTC

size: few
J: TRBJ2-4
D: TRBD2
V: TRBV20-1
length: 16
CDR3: CSAGRKAGEEKNIQYF
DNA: TGCAGTGCTGGGAGAAAAGCGGGAGAAGAGAAAAACATTCAGTACTTC

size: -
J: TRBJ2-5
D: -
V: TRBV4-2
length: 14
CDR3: CASSQEGARKTQYF
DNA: TGTGCCAGCAGCCAAGAAGGGGCCAGGAAGACCCAGTACTTC

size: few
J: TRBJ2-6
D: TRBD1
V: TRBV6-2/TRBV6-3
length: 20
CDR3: CASSYNPQGADSSGANVLTF
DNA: TGTGCCAGCAGTTACAACCCACAGGGGGCTGATTCCTCTGGGGCCAACGTCCTGACTTTC

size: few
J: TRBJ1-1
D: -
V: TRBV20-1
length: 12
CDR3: CSAPRMNTEAFF
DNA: TGCAGTGCTCCACGGATGAACACTGAAGCTTTCTTT

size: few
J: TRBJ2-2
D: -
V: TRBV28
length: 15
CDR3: CASSPLGVPSGELFF
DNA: TGTGCCAGCAGTCCCCTGGGGGTCCCTTCCGGGGAGCTGTTTTTT

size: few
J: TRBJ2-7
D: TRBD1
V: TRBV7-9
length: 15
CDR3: CASSLFGTGTDEQYF
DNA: TGTGCCAGCAGCCTCTTCGGGACAGGGACGGACGAGCAGTACTTC

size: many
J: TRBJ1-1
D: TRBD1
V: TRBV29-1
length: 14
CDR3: CSVFQGGQDAEAFF
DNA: TGCAGCGTTTTCCAGGGGGGCCAAGATGCTGAAGCTTTCTTT